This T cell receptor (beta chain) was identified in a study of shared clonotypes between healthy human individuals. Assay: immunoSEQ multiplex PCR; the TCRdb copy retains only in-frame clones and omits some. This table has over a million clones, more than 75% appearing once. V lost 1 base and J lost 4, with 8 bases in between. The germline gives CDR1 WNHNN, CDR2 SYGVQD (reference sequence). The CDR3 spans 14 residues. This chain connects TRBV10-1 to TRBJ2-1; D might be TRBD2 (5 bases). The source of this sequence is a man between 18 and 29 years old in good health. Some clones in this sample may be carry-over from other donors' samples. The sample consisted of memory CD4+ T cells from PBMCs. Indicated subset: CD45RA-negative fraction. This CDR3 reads CASSEYRDYNEQFF. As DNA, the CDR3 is TGCGCCAGCAGTGAGTATCGGGATTACAATGAGCAGTTCTTC.